This T cell receptor beta chain appears in the sequencing data of a study of blood T cell repertoires in COVID-19. About the study: The origin of the acute and convalescent COVID-19 samples was the United States, Italy and Spain.

Under the authors' procedure: Amplifying reference gene primers gave estimates of nucleated cell counts. Sequenced by immunoSEQ multiplex PCR; TCRdb stores in-frame clones only, minus some. V and J calls and clone size come straight from that table; D and trimming were deduced from the DNA. The sample includes 180,000 or so clones, around 83% seen only once; the top ten take about 6.3%. The germline V gene encodes CDR1 SEHNR and CDR2 FQNEAQ (reference sequence). There are 14 residues in the CDR3. With V trimmed by 5 bases and J by 6 bases, 5 bases remained unmatched. This clone has only a few counts. Participants were placed into cohorts based on the clinical history they reported.

The chain employs TRBV7-9 and TRBJ2-3, with 10 bases aligning to TRBD2. The TCR comes from a middle-aged man who had recovered from COVID-19. Sequenced: PBMCs or T cells enriched from blood (not recorded which). CDR3 loop: CASSARTSGDTQYF. The DNA for the CDR3 is TGTGCCAGCAGCGCCCGGACTAGCGGCGATACGCAGTATTTT.